These 21 T cell receptor beta chains were sequenced from one sample in a study of early T cells in non-severe SARS-CoV-2 infection. TCRdb itself ran the 5' RACE reads through MiXCR, one entry per CDR3 protein. This table holds 55,000 to 80,000 distinct CDR3 sequences, around 10% found once. This material consisted of whole blood, taken at baseline. Receptors were obtained from an adult who was a healthcare worker with PCR-confirmed SARS-CoV-2 infection or an uninfected control (not recorded which).

In its sample, this clonotype was seen a few times. J is TRBJ1-4 and V is TRBV7-8, with 11 bases aligning to TRBD1. After removal of 2 bases from V and 3 bases from J, the junction contained 5 bases not matched to a gene. The CDR3 spans 17 residues. CDR1 SGHVS and CDR2 FQNEAQ come from the germline V gene. CDR3 coding DNA: TGTGCCAGCAGCTTATGGACAGGGGGCGCAGCTAATGAAAAACTGTTTTTT. It is translated as CASSLWTGGAANEKLFF.

The chain combines TRBV19 with TRBJ2-2; 7 bases align to TRBD2. V lost 7 bases to trimming and J lost 7 bases; unmatched junction nucleotides: 12. Germline values: CDR1 LNHDA, CDR2 SQIVND (reference sequence). CDR3 length: 15 residues. CDR3: CASKAREGFGGELFF. The CDR3 nucleotides are TGTGCCAGTAAAGCGAGGGAGGGCTTTGGCGGGGAGCTGTTTTTT. The full variable domain, rest sourced from reference TRBV19 and TRBJ2-2, is DGGITQSPKYLFRKEGQNVTLSCEQNLNHDAMYWYRQDPGQGLRLIYYSQIVNDFQKGDIAEGYSVSREKKESFPLTVTSAQKNPTAFYLCASKAREGFGGELFFGEGSRLTVL.

As for this clonotype: Mismatch with germline at one junction end may stem from a read error. The rearrangement uses TRBV6-1 and TRBJ2-1, with 11 bases fitting TRBD1. The CDR3 contains 18 residues. The germline V gene encodes CDR1 MNHNS and CDR2 SASEGT. The CDR3 here is CVSKVDRGHSNTYNEQFF. For the CDR3, the DNA is TGTGTCAGCAAGGTGGACAGGGGGCATTCGAACACCTACAATGAGCAGTTCTTC.

The chain has TRBV6-1 and TRBJ2-3; possible D gene TRBD1, 5 bases. The CDR3 sequence is 17 residues long. V lost 6 bases, J lost 2 bases, and 21 bases lay in between. Germline values: CDR1 MNHNS, CDR2 SASEGT. CDR3 bases: TGTGCCAGCAGGGCCCGCATATTAGACAGCTACACAGATACGCAGTATTTT. Its translation is CASRARILDSYTDTQYF.

The chain is built from TRBV7-8 and TRBJ2-5, with D tentatively TRBD2 (6 bases). The germline CDR1 and CDR2 sequences are SGHVS and FQNEAQ. CDR3 length: 14 residues. Trimming pared 3 bases from V and 2 bases from J, leaving 10 bases between. Written as DNA, the CDR3 is TGTGCCAGCAGCTTGTCGCTAGCGCAAGAGACCCAGTACTTC. It translates to CASSLSLAQETQYF.

The genes are TRBV28 and TRBJ2-5; D remains ambiguous. Germline values: CDR1 MDHEN, CDR2 SYDVKM. V gave up 3 bases and J gave up 5 bases, with 7 bases separating them. The CDR3 consists of 12 residues. The CDR3 spells CASSLVPETQYF. CDR3 in DNA: TGTGCCAGCAGTTTGGTTCCGGAGACCCAGTACTTC.

Written as DNA, the CDR3 is TGTGCCAGCAGTTACGGTAGCGGGAGGAGCTCCTACAATGAGCAGTTCTTC. Protein sequence: CASSYGSGRSSYNEQFF. The rearrangement joins TRBV6-2 or TRBV6-3 to TRBJ2-1, with 10 bases matching TRBD2. The V segment lost 2 bases and the J segment 0 bases; nucleotides outside the gene matches: 4. Germline V gives CDR1 MNHEY, CDR2 SVGEGT. This CDR3 is 17 amino acids long.

The sample holds a few counts of this clonotype. The CDR3, as DNA: TGTGCCAGCAAAAAGACAGGGGGCACTGAAGCTTTCTTT. Amino acids: CASKKTGGTEAFF. V is TRBV12-3 or TRBV12-4 and J is TRBJ1-1; 9 bases fit TRBD1. The CDR3 has 13 amino acids. V shed 7 bases and J 4 bases; nucleotides not matched to a gene: 4.

The chain recombines TRBV20-1 with TRBJ2-2; 7 bases match TRBD2. The CDR3 has 14 amino acids. Germline V CDR1 and CDR2: DFQATT, SNEGSKA (reference sequence). The J segment lost 4 bases and the V segment lost 3 bases, leaving 5 bases of the junction unmatched. The CDR3 region is CSARGGRITGELFF. The CDR3 nucleotides are TGCAGTGCTAGGGGCGGGAGAATCACCGGGGAGCTGTTTTTT.

The sample holds many counts of this clonotype. The CDR3 protein is CAWSVQQGEPQHF. The DNA of the CDR3 is TGTGCCTGGAGTGTTCAACAGGGGGAGCCCCAGCATTTT. V and J are TRBV30 and TRBJ1-5; 8 bases are a match to TRBD1. The CDR3 consists of 13 residues. Germline V CDR1 and CDR2: GTSNPN, SVGIG (reference sequence). The V segment lost 0 bases and the J segment 8 bases; nucleotides outside the gene matches: 3.

There are a few counts of this clonotype. The rearrangement links TRBV6-1 to TRBJ1-1; 7 bases agree with TRBD1. Trimming cost V 6 bases and J 4 bases; bases outside gene matches: 2. This CDR3 is built from 12 residues. Germline V gene sequence: CDR1 MNHNS, CDR2 SASEGT. The DNA for the CDR3 is TGTGCCAGCAGCCCAGGGGGCACTGAAGCTTTCTTT. It translates to CASSPGGTEAFF.

This clonotype was seen a handful of times. J is TRBJ2-7 and V is TRBV11-1; 7 bases fit TRBD1. CDR1 is SGHAT, CDR2 FQDESV, per germline (reference sequence). V was clipped by 7 bases and J by 6 bases; unmatched bases: 12. The CDR3 runs to 14 residues. The CDR3 protein is CASTSRDRYLEQYF. CDR3 bases: TGTGCCAGCACCTCCCGGGACAGATACCTCGAGCAGTACTTC.

The chain carries TRBV6-2 or TRBV6-3 and TRBJ1-6; unclear D gene. The CDR3 has 11 amino acids. Germline CDR1 MNHEY, CDR2 SVGEGT. V lost 3 bases and J 6 bases, leaving 0 bases between the germline ends. The CDR3 spells CASSYNSPLHF. DNA of the CDR3: TGTGCCAGCAGTTATAATTCACCCCTCCACTTT.

The chain couples TRBV21-1 to TRBJ2-1; no check of the table's D call, TRBD2, against the DNA was made. TRBV21-1 is annotated as a pseudogene. CDR3 length: 17 residues. As DNA, the CDR3 is TGTGCCAGCAGCAAAGGGTTGTGGCGGGGCTCCTACAATGAGCAGTTCTTC. Amino acids: CASSKGLWRGSYNEQFF.

This clonotype was seen at least ten times. A read error may account for a junction end that differs from germline. This chain joins TRBV2 and TRBJ2-1; D is possibly TRBD1 or TRBD2 (6 bases each). The CDR3 runs 15 residues. Germline lookup yields CDR1 SNHLY and CDR2 FYNNEI. This chain's CDR3 is CAGSRGRMGSNEQFF. The CDR3 DNA reads TGTGCCGGCAGCCGGGGGCGGATGGGGTCCAATGAGCAGTTCTTC.

In DNA, the CDR3 is TGTGCCAGCAGCCAGAGGGGGATTAACACTGAAGCTTTCTTT. This codes for CASSQRGINTEAFF. The chain couples TRBV4-2 to TRBJ1-1; D might be TRBD1 (6 bases). Germline lookup yields CDR1 LGHNA and CDR2 YNFKEQ. Trimming removed 3 bases at V and 2 bases at J, with 10 bases between. This CDR3 contains 14 residues.

This clonotype has more than one count but fewer than ten. The gene calls are TRBV7-6 and TRBJ2-1, with 13 bases identical to TRBD2. The V gene end was trimmed by 5 bases and the J gene end by 5 bases; junction bases not matched to a gene: 9. Germline CDR1 reads SGHVS; CDR2 reads FNYEAQ. There are 17 residues in the CDR3. CDR3: CASSRKTSGGSDNEQFF. The DNA of the CDR3 is TGTGCCAGCAGCCGAAAGACTAGCGGGGGGAGTGACAATGAGCAGTTCTTC. Supplemented by reference TRBV7-6 and TRBJ2-1, the full variable domain reads GAGVSQSPRYKVTKRGQDVALRCDPISGHVSLYWYRQALGQGPEFLTYFNYEAQQDKSGLPNDRFSAERPEGSISTLTIQRTEQRDSAMYRCASSRKTSGGSDNEQFFGPGTRLTVL.

The chain couples TRBV28 to TRBJ2-2, with 8 positions matching TRBD1. The CDR3 extends over 14 amino acids. The germline V gene has CDR1 MDHEN and CDR2 SYDVKM. With V trimmed by 8 bases and J by 3 bases, 5 bases remained unmatched. In nucleotides, the CDR3 is TGTGCCAGCGGGGGACAGGCGTACACCGGGGAGCTGTTTTTT. Its translation is CASGGQAYTGELFF.

The J gene is TRBJ2-2, the V gene TRBV10-3; 8 bases are shared with TRBD2. Trimming at V came to 11 bases and at J to 3 bases, leaving 11 bases not matched to a gene. In germline, CDR1 is ENHRY, CDR2 SYGVKD. The CDR3 sequence is 15 residues long. CDR3 bases: TGTGCCGCGCGCGGAGTAGCGGGGTACACCGGGGAGCTGTTTTTT. It is translated as CAARGVAGYTGELFF.

The table lists this clonotype with a few counts. This rearrangement joins TRBV4-3 to TRBJ1-6, with D possibly being TRBD1 (6 bases). Trimming shortened V by 0 bases and J by 5 bases, and 11 bases separated the two germline ends. CDR3 length: 16 amino acids. Germline V gene sequence: CDR1 LGHNA, CDR2 YSLEER. This CDR3 is CASSQDLQGNNSPLHF. The CDR3 DNA reads as TGCGCCAGCAGCCAAGATCTGCAGGGGAATAATTCACCCCTCCACTTT.

This clonotype was seen a few times. This chain joins TRBV20-1 and TRBJ2-3; no firm D call. In germline, CDR1 is DFQATT, CDR2 SNEGSKA (reference sequence). The CDR3 runs 13 residues. Deletions cut 6 bases from V and 2 bases from J, with 12 bases between. The CDR3 DNA reads TGCAGTGCAGGGCCGGGCTACACAGATACGCAGTATTTT. It encodes CSAGPGYTDTQYF.